Reported below is one T cell receptor beta chain. Data came from immunoSEQ multiplex PCR; TCRdb stores just in-frame clones and leaves some out. The sample contains almost 550,000 clones, around 78% of which appear only once. This sample is part of a study of shared T cell receptors in the human thymus. The V end lost 8 bases, the J end lost 6 bases, and 14 bases lay between the germline ends. Germline V gene data show CDR1 as MDHEN and CDR2 as SYDVKM. The CDR3 totals 13 residues. The same data also went into a second study, on human thymus T cells. That source notes: Having surgery to correct congenital heart defects, healthy Finnish infants acted as the donors. From resections taken during corrective heart surgery, the thymus tissue was obtained. Across thymic and blood repertoires, the usage of V and J genes appeared to be biased. Related studies noted strongly shared thymic repertoires across unrelated people.

The chain links TRBV28 to TRBJ1-5; D possibly corresponds to TRBD1 (5 bases). What was sequenced was thymocytes. The clonotype originates from a boy in the first two years of life with a congenital heart defect. The CDR3 DNA is TGTGCCAGCGGGATCAGGGAAGGTCAGCCCCAGCATTTT. As protein: CASGIREGQPQHF.